The 21 T cell receptor beta chains below come from one sample, sequenced in a study of blood T cell repertoires in COVID-19. Clones were read by immunoSEQ multiplex PCR, and TCRdb kept only the in-frame ones, dropping some. The sample holds 190,000 or so clones; 70% to 90% are singletons and the top ten take around 2.5%. The source material was peripheral blood. Source of these receptors: a man between 35 and 55 years old with active or convalescent COVID-19.

This rearrangement joins TRBV4-3 to TRBJ1-4; D gene uncertain. The CDR3 loop spans 16 amino acids. Germline V gene sequence: CDR1 LGHNA, CDR2 YSLEER. Between the trimmed V and J ends, which lost 0 bases and 7 bases, there was a span of 15 bases. CDR3 in amino acids: CASSQDLSGFGEKLFF. DNA of the CDR3: TGCGCCAGCAGCCAAGATCTCTCGGGGTTCGGTGAAAAACTGTTTTTT.

As DNA, the CDR3 is TGTGCCACCAGCGAAAGGACAGGTTTCAATTCACCCCTCCACTTT. Amino acid sequence: CATSERTGFNSPLHF. The chain uses TRBV15 and TRBJ1-6; 7 bases are shared with TRBD1. With 5 bases clipped from V and 7 bases from J, the junction kept 8 bases outside the gene matches. The CDR3 loop spans 15 amino acids. Germline CDR1 LNHNV, CDR2 YYDKDF (reference sequence).

This clone was observed once. The rearrangement uses TRBV3-1 (or the pseudogene TRBV3-2) and TRBJ2-2; weak D call: TRBD1 (6 bases). CDR1 and CDR2 from the germline V gene are LGHDT and YNNKEL (reference sequence). The CDR3 loop spans 17 amino acids. Trimming left V 1 base short and J 2 bases short, with 14 bases between. CDR3 protein: CASSQVRRGGNTGELFF. In DNA, the CDR3 is TGTGCCAGCAGCCAAGTACGCCGAGGGGGTAACACCGGGGAGCTGTTTTTT.

The CDR3 protein is CASSQLSSPSYEQYF. DNA for the CDR3: TGTGCCAGCAGCCAGCTCAGTTCCCCCTCCTACGAGCAGTACTTC. This chain uses TRBV4-2 with TRBJ2-7; no reliable D call. CDR3 length: 15 residues. In germline, CDR1 is LGHNA, CDR2 YNFKEQ. The V and J ends lost 3 bases and 0 bases respectively, with 12 bases between them.

V usage is TRBV3-1 (or the pseudogene TRBV3-2) and J usage is TRBJ2-3; TRBD1 is a possible D gene (5 bases). Trimming took 11 bases from V and 6 from J, leaving 21 bases between them. The germline V gene has CDR1 LGHDT and CDR2 YNNKEL (reference sequence). The CDR3 has 14 amino acids. The CDR3 DNA follows: TGTGCCTGCCGATCGAGTGCACAGGCGGATACGCAGTATTTT. It codes for CACRSSAQADTQYF.

V gene TRBV5-1 combines with J gene TRBJ2-5, with a possible D match to TRBD1 (6 bases). CDR3 length equals 13 residues. V shed 2 bases and J shed 3 bases, with 8 bases lying between them. CDR1 SGHRS and CDR2 YFSETQ come from the germline V gene. CDR3 coding DNA: TGCGCCAGCAGCTTTCAGGGGAAAGAGACCCAGTACTTC. Amino acids: CASSFQGKETQYF.

This chain joins TRBV6-4 and TRBJ2-3; 7 nucleotides line up with TRBD2. This CDR3 has 15 amino acids. Germline values: CDR1 MRHNA, CDR2 SNTAGT. Trimming at V came to 3 bases and at J to 2 bases, leaving 5 bases not matched to a gene. CDR3 sequence reads: CASSDGTKHTDTQYF. CDR3 nucleotides: TGTGCCAGCAGTGATGGGACTAAGCACACAGATACGCAGTATTTT.

The genes are TRBV5-4 and TRBJ2-7, with 7 positions matching TRBD1. In germline, CDR1 is SGHNT, CDR2 YYREEE (reference sequence). Trimming removed 5 bases from V and 6 bases from J; junction bases left unmatched: 11. This CDR3 region has 14 residues. CDR3 sequence: CASSTGTVRAEQYF. The CDR3 DNA sequence: TGTGCCAGCAGTACCGGGACAGTGAGAGCCGAGCAGTACTTC.

The chain links TRBV5-1 to TRBJ1-5; TRBD1 agrees at 7 bases. The germline CDR1 and CDR2 sequences are SGHRS and YFSETQ. The CDR3 totals 16 residues. Germline trimming cut 1 base from V and 2 bases from J; bases unmatched to any gene: 6. CDR3 sequence (DNA): TGCGCCAGCAGCTTGACAGGGGCTGGGGGCAATCAGCCCCAGCATTTT. The encoded protein is CASSLTGAGGNQPQHF. Full variable domain (missing parts from reference TRBV5-1 and TRBJ1-5): KAGVTQTPRYLIKTRGQQVTLSCSPISGHRSVSWYQQTPGQGLQFLFEYFSETQRNKGNFPGRFSGRQFSNSRSEMNVSTLELGDSALYLCASSLTGAGGNQPQHFGDGTRLSIL.

This chain connects TRBV7-3 to TRBJ2-3; the match to TRBD2 covers 9 bases. Trimming cost V 4 bases and J 4 bases; bases outside gene matches: 15. The germline CDR1 and CDR2 sequences are SGHTA and FQGTGA. This CDR3 has 18 residues. CDR3 sequence: CASSSAGASGGSPDTQYF. The CDR3 bases are TGTGCCAGCAGCTCAGCTGGAGCCAGCGGGGGGTCCCCAGATACGCAGTATTTT.

The chain couples TRBV7-2 to TRBJ1-2; tentative D call: TRBD1 (6 bases). Between the trimmed V and J ends, which lost 8 bases and 8 bases, there was a span of 18 bases. Germline V gene sequence: CDR1 SGHTA, CDR2 FQGNSA. This CDR3 region has 13 residues. For the CDR3, the DNA is TGTGCCAGCGGGATCCGGGGGGCAAAAGGCTACACCTTC. Protein sequence: CASGIRGAKGYTF.

This rearrangement joins TRBV7-8 to TRBJ2-7; maybe TRBD1 (8 bases). Trimming removed 7 bases at V and 3 bases at J, with 28 bases between. CDR1 SGHVS and CDR2 FQNEAQ come from the germline V gene. CDR3 size: 18 residues. CDR3 loop: CASTPYRGGAGVNYEQYF. In nucleotides, the CDR3 is TGTGCCAGCACTCCTTACAGGGGGGGAGCAGGGGTCAACTACGAGCAGTACTTC.

The chain couples TRBV9 to TRBJ2-5; TRBD2 might be the D (5 bases). V was trimmed by 3 bases and J by 2 bases, leaving 11 bases between them. The CDR3 totals 14 residues. From germline, CDR1 is SGDLS and CDR2 YYNGEE. CDR3 sequence: CASSGGGSQETQYF. The CDR3 DNA sequence: TGTGCCAGCAGCGGAGGAGGTAGTCAAGAGACCCAGTACTTC.

The gene calls are TRBV11-2 and TRBJ2-2; D is possibly TRBD1 (5 bases). V lost 2 bases and J 7 bases, leaving 8 bases between the germline ends. CDR1 is SGHAT, CDR2 FQNNGV, per germline. The CDR3 contains 13 residues. The CDR3 DNA follows: TGTGCCAGCAGCTTATCAGGGATCGGGGAGCTGTTTTTT. It yields the protein CASSLSGIGELFF.

The V gene is TRBV28, the J gene TRBJ1-2, with unresolved D. The V end was cut by 5 bases, the J end by 3 bases, with 7 bases between. The CDR3 spans 12 residues. CDR1 is MDHEN and CDR2 is SYDVKM in the germline V gene. The CDR3 region is CASSERYYGYTF. Written as DNA, the CDR3 is TGTGCCAGCAGTGAACGGTACTATGGCTACACCTTC.

The rearrangement joins TRBV5-6 to TRBJ1-2, with D hard to call. Germline CDR1 is SGHDT and CDR2 is YYEEEE. The V gene lost 4 bases and the J gene lost 3 bases, with 19 bases spanning the gap. The CDR3 totals 16 residues. The CDR3 bases are TGTGCCAGCAGCACCAGCGACGGAGAACGGGACTATGGCTACACCTTC. Its protein product is CASSTSDGERDYGYTF.

This clone was seen only a few times. The chain links TRBV18 to TRBJ1-5; TRBD1 matches 9 bases. The CDR3 consists of 14 residues. Looked up from germline, CDR1 is KGHSH and CDR2 is LQKENI. J lost 7 bases, V lost 3 bases, and 4 bases had no gene match. The CDR3 coding sequence is TGTGCCAGCTCACCCGGGACAGGGAACCAGCCCCAGCATTTT. Residues: CASSPGTGNQPQHF.

This chain connects TRBV18 to TRBJ2-2; 7 bases are shared with TRBD2. The J segment lost 4 bases and the V segment lost 0 bases, leaving 5 bases of the junction unmatched. The CDR3 has 16 amino acids. Germline V CDR1 and CDR2: KGHSH, LQKENI. The CDR3 DNA is TGTGCCAGCTCACCACCGACTAGCTTTGGCACCGGGGAGCTGTTTTTT. Translating gives CASSPPTSFGTGELFF. The full variable domain, in which reference TRBV18 and TRBJ2-2 provide the parts outside the CDR3, is NAGVMQNPRHLVRRRGQEARLRCSPMKGHSHVYWYRQLPEEGLKFMVYLQKENIIDESGMPKERFSAEFPKEGPSILRIQQVVRGDSAAYFCASSPPTSFGTGELFFGEGSRLTVL.

This clone has only one observation. The chain carries TRBV4-1 and TRBJ1-6, with D unclear. Trimming cost V 3 bases and J 7 bases, with 16 bases left between them. CDR1 is MGHRA, CDR2 YSYEKL, per germline. This CDR3 comprises 16 residues. CDR3 protein: CASSQGHDSGNSPLHF. CDR3 coding DNA: TGCGCCAGCAGCCAGGGTCACGACTCTGGAAATTCACCCCTCCACTTT.

The genes are TRBV4-2 and TRBJ1-1; D unresolved. The germline gives CDR1 LGHNA, CDR2 YNFKEQ. V dropped 4 bases and J dropped 1 base, with 10 bases sitting between them. This CDR3 comprises 14 residues. The CDR3 DNA follows: TGTGCCAGCAGCCCCACACACCAGAACACTGAAGCTTTCTTT. As protein: CASSPTHQNTEAFF.

The chain uses TRBV7-2 and TRBJ2-1, with D uncertain. Trimming pared 5 bases from V and 8 bases from J, leaving 16 bases between. Germline loops: CDR1 SGHTA, CDR2 FQGNSA. This CDR3 is 14 amino acids long. The CDR3 sequence is CASSPSGFDDEQFF. The CDR3 bases are TGTGCCAGCAGCCCCTCCGGGTTTGATGATGAGCAGTTCTTC.